These T cell receptor beta chains were read from a single sample in a study of identical twins. TCRdb recomputed calls from the 5' RACE reads with MiXCR, one row per CDR3 protein. The sample yields 690,000 or so distinct CDR3 sequences, 8.5% to 9% seen once. These data also formed part of another study, on yellow fever vaccine responses in identical twins.

Sequencing used PBMCs. The receptor set was obtained from a woman younger than 35 in good health. Each CDR3 is given with its conserved first and last residue. Fields, in order: clone size, J gene, D gene, V gene, CDR3 DNA, CDR3 protein. D genes are given only for firm matches. A clone size is listed for some rows: how often the clone was seen (once, few, many), or a class if it is expanded.

>few|TRBJ2-1|NA|TRBV6-5
TGTGCCAGCAGTTACTCAGTGATCCATGAGCAGTTCTTC
CASSYSVIHEQFF
>few|TRBJ2-6|NA|TRBV4-2
TGTGCCAGCAGCCAACCGAGGGGGTCTGGGGCCAACGTCCTGACTTTC
CASSQPRGSGANVLTF
>few|TRBJ2-3|TRBD1|TRBV20-1
TGCAGTGCTAGCCGAGGGGGCTGGGGTACGCAGTATTTT
CSASRGGWGTQYF
>NA|TRBJ2-1|TRBD1|TRBV15
TGTGCCACCAGCGAAACAGGGGTCGGGAATGAGCAGTTCTTC
CATSETGVGNEQFF
>many|TRBJ1-2|NA|TRBV12-3/TRBV12-4
TGTGCCAGCAGTTCAGCCCTGGGGGACAATGGCTACACCTTC
CASSSALGDNGYTF
>few|TRBJ1-1|NA|TRBV2
TGTGCCAGCGGCAGGGTCAGGGGAACTGAAGCTTTCTTT
CASGRVRGTEAFF
>NA|TRBJ2-5|NA|TRBV27
TGTGCCAGCAGTTTCGCGACGGATCAAGAGACCCAGTACTTC
CASSFATDQETQYF
>NA|TRBJ2-1|NA|TRBV7-9
TGTGCCAGCAGATATTTAAGTAGTCATACAGGGTCAGACGAGCAGTTCTTC
CASRYLSSHTGSDEQFF
>NA|TRBJ1-1|NA|TRBV7-8
TGTGCCAGCAGCTTAGCAATCGCCAACACTGAAGCTTTCTTT
CASSLAIANTEAFF
>NA|TRBJ2-1|TRBD1|TRBV5-1
TGCGCCAGCAGCGATTGGACAGGGATGACCTACAATGAGCAGTTCTTC
CASSDWTGMTYNEQFF
>few|TRBJ2-3|TRBD2|TRBV28
TGTGCCAGCAGTTTCCCGACTAGCGGGAGTTTGCATTTT
CASSFPTSGSLHF
>NA|TRBJ2-7|TRBD1|TRBV14
TGTGCCAGCAGCTTTAATATGGGACAGGGCACCTACGAGCAGTACTTC
CASSFNMGQGTYEQYF
>few|TRBJ2-1|TRBD2|TRBV5-1
TGCGCCAGCAGCCCTGGACTAGCGGGAGCGGGGAACAAGAATGAGCAGTTCTTC
CASSPGLAGAGNKNEQFF
>NA|TRBJ2-2|NA|TRBV7-9
TGTGCCAGCAGCTTAATGAAGTCCGGGGAGCTGTTTTTT
CASSLMKSGELFF
>NA|TRBJ2-7|TRBD2|TRBV20-1
TGCAGTGTTGTAGATCTAGTCAGCGGGGGCAAGTCCTACGAGCAGTACTTC
CSVVDLVSGGKSYEQYF
>NA|TRBJ2-1|TRBD2|TRBV11-3
TGTGCCAGCAGCTTGATGCGGGGGGCGGACAATGAGCAGTTCTTC
CASSLMRGADNEQFF
>few|TRBJ2-7|NA|TRBV28
TGTGCCAGCAGTTCGTTGGGTCTGCAGTACTTC
CASSSLGLQYF
>NA|TRBJ2-1|NA|TRBV5-5
TGTGCCAGCAGCCCAGCGGGTGGGACTTACAATGAGCAGTTCTTC
CASSPAGGTYNEQFF
>NA|TRBJ2-3|TRBD2|TRBV6-1
TGTGCCAGCAGCGTCGGGACTAGCGGGAAGGGGACAGATACGCAGTATTTT
CASSVGTSGKGTDTQYF
>NA|TRBJ2-2|TRBD1|TRBV19
TGTGGTACAACCGGGACAGGGGGTTTTGGCGGGGAGCTGTTTTTT
CGTTGTGGFGGELFF
>NA|TRBJ2-3|TRBD2|TRBV19
TGTGCCAGTAGAGATGGTGGATTAGCGGGGGGGCGTGGTACAGATACGCAGTATTTT
CASRDGGLAGGRGTDTQYF
>few|TRBJ2-7|NA|TRBV15
TGTGCCACCAGTTATGGGTACGAGCAGTACTTC
CATSYGYEQYF
>few|TRBJ1-1|NA|TRBV29-1
TGCAGCGTTGAACAAATTTTAGGATCTGAAGCTTTCTTT
CSVEQILGSEAFF
>few|TRBJ2-5|TRBD2|TRBV15
TGTGCCACCAGCATGGGAGGGAGTGGTGAGACCCAGTACTTC
CATSMGGSGETQYF
>NA|TRBJ2-3|TRBD1|TRBV3-1
TGTGCCAGCAGCCAAGAACTTGGGACAGGGCTTAGCACAGATACGCAGTATTTT
CASSQELGTGLSTDTQYF
>NA|TRBJ2-7|NA|TRBV7-6
TGTGCCAGCAGCTCTGGACATTCTTACTACGAGCAGTACTTC
CASSSGHSYYEQYF
>NA|TRBJ1-3|TRBD1|TRBV6-5
TGTGCCAGCAGTTCTTCCTGGGACAGTTCGTTCTCTGGAAACACCATATATTTT
CASSSSWDSSFSGNTIYF
>many|TRBJ1-1|TRBD1|TRBV3-1
TGTGCCAGCAGTCGGGGGACAGTGAACACTGAAGCTTTCTTT
CASSRGTVNTEAFF
>few|TRBJ2-1|TRBD2|TRBV2
TGTGCCAGCAGTCCTAGGACTAGCGGCGTGGAGCAGTTCTTC
CASSPRTSGVEQFF
>few|TRBJ2-7|NA|TRBV5-5
TGTGCCAGCAGCTGGGGGAGTGGGAACTCCTACGAGCAGTACTTC
CASSWGSGNSYEQYF
>few|TRBJ2-3|TRBD2|TRBV14
TGTGCCAGCAGCCCACGCACTAGCGGGTATAGCACAGATACGCAGTATTTT
CASSPRTSGYSTDTQYF
>NA|TRBJ2-7|NA|TRBV19
TGTGCCAGTAGTATAGCCTACCGACGGGACACCTCCTACGAGCAGTACTTC
CASSIAYRRDTSYEQYF
>few|TRBJ1-4|NA|TRBV27
TGTGCCAGCAAAGGGACATATAATCCTTATGAAAAACTGTTTTTT
CASKGTYNPYEKLFF
>NA|TRBJ2-7|NA|TRBV7-8
TGTGCCAGCAGCTTATACCTCGGTTCCTCCTACGAGCAGTACTTC
CASSLYLGSSYEQYF
>once|TRBJ2-1|NA|TRBV5-4
TGTGCCAGGAGCCCAGGGCTCAATGAGCAGTTCTTC
CARSPGLNEQFF
>many|TRBJ2-1|NA|TRBV6-6
TGTGCCAGCGGTCTCCGTGACGAGCAGTTCTTC
CASGLRDEQFF
>NA|TRBJ2-7|TRBD1|TRBV12-3/TRBV12-4
TGTGCCAGCAGTTTAATGGGACAGGACCCCTACGAGCAGTACTTC
CASSLMGQDPYEQYF
>NA|TRBJ2-2|NA|TRBV29-1
TGCAGCGTTGTAGGTCGGGCCGGGGAGCTGTTTTTT
CSVVGRAGELFF
>NA|TRBJ2-7|NA|TRBV2
TGTGCCAGCAGTGAAAAGAGGTCCTCCTACCACGAGCAGTACTTC
CASSEKRSSYHEQYF
>many|TRBJ1-2|TRBD1|TRBV7-9
TGTGCCAGCAGCTTAGGGACAGGCTATGGCTACACCTTC
CASSLGTGYGYTF
>few|TRBJ1-1|NA|TRBV5-6
TGTGCCAGCAGTCGCCGGCAGGGACACCGGAACACTGAAGCTTTCTTT
CASSRRQGHRNTEAFF
>NA|TRBJ1-1|NA|TRBV12-3/TRBV12-4
TGTGCCAGCAGTTTAGATTTTACTGAAGCTTTCTTT
CASSLDFTEAFF